Detailed here is one T cell receptor (beta chain). Its antigen is unknown. Using immunoSEQ multiplex PCR, the repertoire was profiled, and TCRdb retains in-frame clones only, with some absent. Of some 150,000 clones in the sample, under 95% were seen once. This sample was included in a study of T cell responses to AZD1222 COVID-19 vaccine. Germline CDR1 and CDR2: SQVTM and ANQGSEA. This CDR3 comprises 12 residues. Trimming took off 3 bases at V and 6 bases at J, with 11 bases between the two ends. Overall study results and limits: The donor cohort was predominantly white British with a female majority, and clonal diversity may have been underestimated. Researchers took repertoire samples only after the peak T cell response had come.

Second-dose recipients at about 4 or about 12 weeks were treated as one pooled group. The source is an adult who received the AZD1222 COVID-19 vaccine. Specimen: peripheral blood, collected 28 days after the second AZD1222 dose. J is TRBJ1-2 and V is TRBV29-1, with D hard to call. CDR3 loop: CSVDRRSDGYTF. CDR3 coding DNA: TGCAGCGTTGACCGGCGGTCGGATGGCTACACCTTC.